These 27 T cell receptor beta chains came from one sample sequenced in a study of T cells in localized non-small cell lung cancer. Profiled with immunoSEQ multiplex PCR; TCRdb holds only in-frame clones, not every one. Seen here are nearly 25,000 clones, around 88% observed once, and the top ten hold 5% to 6.5%. The source was peripheral blood, collected before any cancer treatment. The origin of the receptors is a male donor at least 60 years old with stage II squamous cell lung carcinoma.

The chain carries TRBV5-5 and TRBJ1-1; 9 bases line up with TRBD1. Germline V gene lookup returns CDR1 SGHKS and CDR2 YYEKEE (reference sequence). With V trimmed by 3 bases and J by 3 bases, 6 bases remained unmatched. This CDR3 spans 15 amino acids. The CDR3 region is CASSSQGAVDTEAFF. Written as DNA, the CDR3 is TGTGCCAGCAGCTCACAGGGGGCTGTGGACACTGAAGCTTTCTTT.

The CDR3 here is CASRQGNSPLHF. DNA for the CDR3: TGTGCCAGTAGGCAGGGGAATTCACCCCTCCACTTT. This chain joins TRBV19 and TRBJ1-6; TRBD1 might be the D (6 bases). The germline V gene encodes CDR1 LNHDA and CDR2 SQIVND (reference sequence). This CDR3 has 12 residues. Trimming pared 6 bases from V and 7 bases from J, leaving 7 bases between.

The chain employs TRBV5-1 and TRBJ2-3; D unclear. From germline, CDR1 is SGHRS and CDR2 YFSETQ. V was clipped by 2 bases and J by 1 base, with 14 bases between them. CDR3 length: 16 residues. Written as DNA, the CDR3 is TGCGCCAGCAGCTTACTCGCGAGCTCCGGCACAGATACGCAGTATTTT. Its translation: CASSLLASSGTDTQYF.

This sequence joins TRBV7-8 and TRBJ1-3; D not resolved. The germline V gene has CDR1 SGHVS and CDR2 FQNEAQ. CDR3 length equals 14 residues. V gave up 1 base and J gave up 4 bases, with 8 bases separating them. CDR3 sequence: CASSLEARGNTIYF. The CDR3 DNA is TGTGCCAGCAGCTTAGAAGCGCGGGGAAACACCATATATTTT.

The chain employs TRBV7-2 and TRBJ1-6, with D tentatively TRBD1 (5 bases). Trimming took off 0 bases at V and 0 bases at J, with 6 bases between the two ends. There are 16 residues in the CDR3. CDR1 is SGHTA and CDR2 is FQGNSA in the germline V gene. The CDR3 loop is CASSLAGGSYNSPLHF. CDR3 bases: TGTGCCAGCAGCTTAGCGGGGGGCTCCTATAATTCACCCCTCCACTTT.

V gene TRBV5-4 combines with J gene TRBJ1-4, with 7 bases aligning to TRBD1. CDR3 length equals 13 residues. With V trimmed by 4 bases and J by 8 bases, 5 bases remained unmatched. Per the germline V gene, CDR1 is SGHNT and CDR2 is YYREEE (reference sequence). The chain's CDR3 is CASSPGGGEKLFF. The CDR3 DNA is TGTGCCAGCAGCCCAGGGGGAGGCGAAAAACTGTTTTTT.

The chain combines TRBV5-6 with TRBJ1-2; TRBD1 is a possible D gene (5 bases). Germline CDR1 and CDR2: SGHDT and YYEEEE. The CDR3 is 15 amino acids. V was shortened by 5 bases and J by 0 bases, with 14 bases between the two germline ends. The CDR3 region has the DNA TGTGCCAGCAGTCTGGGGCAGACGCCTAACTATGGCTACACCTTC. This translates into CASSLGQTPNYGYTF. The full variable domain, with the rest looked up from reference TRBV5-6 and TRBJ1-2, is DAGVTQSPTHLIKTRGQQVTLRCSPKSGHDTVSWYQQALGQGPQFIFQYYEEEERQRGNFPDRFSGHQFPNYSSELNVNALLLGDSALYLCASSLGQTPNYGYTFGSGTRLTVV.

The rearrangement joins TRBV10-3 to TRBJ1-5, with a weak D call TRBD1 (6 bases). V was trimmed by 7 bases and J by 4 bases, leaving 14 bases between them. Germline loops: CDR1 ENHRY, CDR2 SYGVKD. The CDR3 is 14 amino acids. CDR3 amino acids: CAIKKGGDNQPQHF. Written as DNA, the CDR3 is TGTGCCATCAAAAAGGGGGGGGATAATCAGCCCCAGCATTTT.

The chain has TRBV15 and TRBJ2-7; 9 bases are shared with TRBD2. The CDR3 runs 15 residues. V was clipped by 0 bases and J by 5 bases; unmatched bases: 5. Germline loops: CDR1 LNHNV, CDR2 YYDKDF (reference sequence). CDR3 loop: CATSRENSGSNEQYF. Written as DNA, the CDR3 is TGTGCCACCAGCAGAGAGAATAGCGGGAGCAACGAGCAGTACTTC.

The gene calls are TRBV20-1 and TRBJ1-4; D is uncertain. Germline values: CDR1 DFQATT, CDR2 SNEGSKA (reference sequence). This CDR3 has 11 residues. Trimming pared 6 bases from V and 5 bases from J, leaving 7 bases between. Written as DNA, the CDR3 is TGCAGTGCCCACTGGAATGAAAAACTGTTTTTT. It encodes CSAHWNEKLFF.

This rearrangement joins TRBV2 to TRBJ1-5; 9 bases match TRBD1. The CDR3 length is 14 residues. V lost 6 bases to trimming and J lost 6 bases; unmatched junction nucleotides: 6. Germline loops: CDR1 SNHLY, CDR2 FYNNEI. This chain's CDR3 is CASRLDRGGQPQHF. The CDR3 region has the DNA TGTGCCAGCAGGTTAGACAGGGGGGGTCAGCCCCAGCATTTT.

The sample holds a few counts of this clone. The chain has TRBV29-1 and TRBJ1-1; 8 nucleotides line up with TRBD1. Germline loops: CDR1 SQVTM, CDR2 ANQGSEA. This CDR3 comprises 12 residues. J gave up 13 bases and V 2 bases, and 9 bases lay outside the gene matches. This CDR3 reads CSVERQGAKGFF. The CDR3 DNA is TGCAGCGTTGAACGGCAGGGGGCCAAAGGTTTCTTT. Filled out from reference TRBV29-1 and TRBJ1-1, the complete variable domain reads SAVISQKPSRDICQRGTSLTIQCQVDSQVTMMFWYRQQPGQSLTLIATANQGSEATYESGFVIDKFPISRPNLTFSTLTVSNMSPEDSSIYLCSVERQGAKGFFGQGTRLTVV.

The chain is built from TRBV5-4 and TRBJ1-1; possible D gene TRBD1, 6 bases. With 0 bases removed from V and 3 bases from J, the gap between germline ends came to 15 bases. The CDR3 sequence is 16 residues long. Germline loops: CDR1 SGHNT, CDR2 YYREEE (reference sequence). CDR3 sequence reads: CASSLDRGTWDTEAFF. The CDR3 region has the DNA TGTGCCAGCAGCTTGGATCGCGGGACATGGGACACTGAAGCTTTCTTT. Looking up the rest from reference TRBV5-4 and TRBJ1-1 gives the full variable domain: ETGVTQSPTHLIKTRGQQVTLRCSSQSGHNTVSWYQQALGQGPQFIFQYYREEENGRGNFPPRFSGLQFPNYSSELNVNALELDDSALYLCASSLDRGTWDTEAFFGQGTRLTVV.

The chain carries TRBV6-5 and TRBJ2-1; TRBD2 agrees at 10 bases. Per the germline V gene, CDR1 is MNHEY and CDR2 is SVGAGI. This CDR3 has 15 amino acids. V was pared by 6 bases and J by 4 bases, with 6 bases of the junction left unmatched. CDR3 sequence (DNA): TGTGCCAGCAGAGATGGGACTAGCGATTACAATGAGCAGTTCTTC. This encodes CASRDGTSDYNEQFF.

The genes are TRBV6-6 and TRBJ2-7; 9 bases agree with TRBD2. The V segment lost 5 bases and the J segment 7 bases; nucleotides outside the gene matches: 15. The CDR3 covers 16 residues. Germline V gene data show CDR1 as MNHNY and CDR2 as SVGAGI (reference sequence). The CDR3 region has the DNA TGTGCCAGCAGTCCCCCAGGAGCGGGAGGTGGTGGGGAGCAGTACTTC. Residues: CASSPPGAGGGGEQYF.

This chain connects TRBV11-2 to TRBJ2-1; 8 bases are shared with TRBD2. V trimming: 5 bases; J trimming: 2 bases; junction bases outside the gene matches: 11. Germline V gene lookup returns CDR1 SGHAT and CDR2 FQNNGV. The CDR3 is made up of 17 amino acids. CDR3 coding DNA: TGTGCCAGCAGCGCCCGGGATAGCGGGGTGACCTACAATGAGCAGTTCTTC. Its translation: CASSARDSGVTYNEQFF.

This clone showed up just a few times. The chain uses TRBV30 and TRBJ1-6; maybe TRBD1 (6 bases). With 1 base removed from V and 13 bases from J, the gap between germline ends came to 17 bases. CDR3 length: 14 amino acids. The V gene's germline CDR1 is GTSNPN and CDR2 SVGIG (reference sequence). The CDR3 DNA is TGTGCCTGGAGTGGGAACAGGGCCTTGGGGCCCCTCCACTTT. This translates into CAWSGNRALGPLHF.

J is TRBJ1-1 and V is TRBV10-1, with a weak D call TRBD1 (5 bases). Germline lookup yields CDR1 WNHNN and CDR2 SYGVQD (reference sequence). With 6 bases removed from V and 7 bases from J, the gap between germline ends came to 15 bases. CDR3 length equals 13 residues. CDR3 in DNA: TGCGCCAGCAGCTGGGGACGGGTCGGTGAAGCTTTCTTT. This sequence encodes CASSWGRVGEAFF.

The J gene is TRBJ2-5, the V gene TRBV27; no firm D call. The CDR3 totals 15 residues. CDR1 MNHEY and CDR2 SMNVEV come from the germline V gene (reference sequence). V lost 8 bases and J lost 1, with 17 bases in between. The CDR3 loop reads CASSFRNRAQETQYF. The CDR3, as DNA: TGTGCCAGCTCATTTAGGAATAGGGCCCAAGAGACCCAGTACTTC.

The V gene is TRBV2, the J gene TRBJ1-2; 10 bases agree with TRBD1. The V gene end was trimmed by 10 bases and the J gene end by 6 bases; junction bases not matched to a gene: 5. This CDR3 has 12 residues. Germline CDR1 reads SNHLY; CDR2 reads FYNNEI. CDR3 sequence: CATAGTGDGYTF. DNA for the CDR3: TGTGCCACCGCCGGGACAGGGGATGGCTACACCTTC.

V is TRBV30 and J is TRBJ2-3; TRBD2 matches at 7 bases. Germline V gene data show CDR1 as GTSNPN and CDR2 as SVGIG (reference sequence). The CDR3 has 19 amino acids. J gave up 3 bases and V 0 bases, and 18 bases lay outside the gene matches. The CDR3 spells CAWSVGSGLGGSRTDTQYF. For the CDR3, the DNA is TGTGCCTGGAGTGTAGGAAGTGGGTTAGGCGGGAGCAGGACAGATACGCAGTATTTT.

This clone came up once. This chain connects TRBV4-3 to TRBJ2-1, with TRBD2 identical over 9 bases. Germline V gene data show CDR1 as LGHNA and CDR2 as YSLEER. The CDR3 totals 17 residues. Trimming removed 1 base from V and 2 bases from J; junction bases left unmatched: 6. CDR3 bases: TGCGCCAGCAGCCAAGTTACTAGCGGGCGTGCCTACAATGAGCAGTTCTTC. Translation: CASSQVTSGRAYNEQFF.

V is TRBV19 and J is TRBJ2-2; the match to TRBD1 covers 8 bases. The CDR3 consists of 14 residues. Germline V lookup: CDR1 LNHDA, CDR2 SQIVND (reference sequence). V trimming: 10 bases; J trimming: 2 bases; junction bases outside the gene matches: 6. DNA for the CDR3: TGTGCCACCGGACAGGGTAGTAACACCGGGGAGCTGTTTTTT. Translated: CATGQGSNTGELFF. The whole variable domain, remainder taken from reference TRBV19 and TRBJ2-2, is DGGITQSPKYLFRKEGQNVTLSCEQNLNHDAMYWYRQDPGQGLRLIYYSQIVNDFQKGDIAEGYSVSREKKESFPLTVTSAQKNPTAFYLCATGQGSNTGELFFGEGSRLTVL.

The CDR3 reads CASSVLDPQGYTF. The CDR3 DNA follows: TGTGCCAGCAGTGTCCTTGATCCCCAGGGCTACACCTTC. The rearrangement links TRBV28 to TRBJ1-2; D is uncertain. The germline V gene has CDR1 MDHEN and CDR2 SYDVKM. The V end was cut by 5 bases, the J end by 8 bases, with 15 bases between. This CDR3 contains 13 residues.

This chain uses TRBV15 with TRBJ2-7, with no clear D. This CDR3 has 15 residues. Germline V gives CDR1 LNHNV, CDR2 YYDKDF (reference sequence). Trimming removed 0 bases at V and 2 bases at J, with 11 bases between. In DNA, the CDR3 is TGTGCCACCAGCAGAGAGTTAGGATCTACCTACGAGCAGTACTTC. It specifies CATSRELGSTYEQYF.

V and J are TRBV5-6 and TRBJ2-3, with D unresolved. Germline assignment: CDR1 SGHDT and CDR2 YYEEEE. V was clipped by 1 base and J by 0 bases, with 6 bases between them. The CDR3 is 14 amino acids. DNA for the CDR3: TGTGCCAGCAGCTTGACACCTAGCACAGATACGCAGTATTTT. Its protein product is CASSLTPSTDTQYF.

The CDR3 DNA follows: TGTGCCAGCAGCGTAGGGTTGGGTGGGACCCAGTACTTC. Translating it yields CASSVGLGGTQYF. The chain uses TRBV9 and TRBJ2-5, with unresolved D. V shed 0 bases and J shed 7 bases, with 10 bases lying between them. In germline, CDR1 is SGDLS, CDR2 YYNGEE. The CDR3 is 13 amino acids.